The 10 T cell receptor beta chains reported below all come from one sample, sequenced in a study of blood T cell repertoires in COVID-19. Assay: immunoSEQ multiplex PCR; the TCRdb copy retains only in-frame clones and omits some. The top ten clones hold approximately 5% of a sample with under 150,000 clones, 76% of them seen once. What was sequenced was peripheral blood. Source of these receptors: a woman at least 80 years old with active or convalescent COVID-19.

To note about this clone: A much larger clone lies a single base off, so this may be a read error. Other DNA sequences from this sample encode an identical CDR3 as well. The chain joins TRBV9 to TRBJ1-2; a weak D match, TRBD1 (6 bases). The length of the CDR3 is 16 residues. Trimming shortened V by 4 bases and J by 7 bases, and 23 bases separated the two germline ends. Germline CDR1 is SGDLS and CDR2 is YYNGEE. CDR3: CASSPQQGLLLAGYTF. The CDR3 nucleotides are TGTGCCAGCAGCCCACAACAGGGATTACTGCTGGCTGGCTACACCTTC.

The rearrangement uses TRBV19 and TRBJ2-3; TRBD2 matches at 7 bases. The V segment lost 4 bases and the J segment 0 bases; nucleotides outside the gene matches: 7. This CDR3 region has 16 residues. Germline V gene lookup returns CDR1 LNHDA and CDR2 SQIVND (reference sequence). In nucleotides, the CDR3 is TGTGCCAGTAGTAGGGGGGGAGATCCTAGCACAGATACGCAGTATTTT. It is translated as CASSRGGDPSTDTQYF.

This clone has only one observation. V gene TRBV20-1 combines with J gene TRBJ2-3, with TRBD1 matching over 8 bases. CDR1 and CDR2 (germline): DFQATT, SNEGSKA (reference sequence). This CDR3 contains 15 residues. J was trimmed by 0 bases and V by 6 bases; bases with no gene match: 8. DNA of the CDR3: TGCAGTGCGAGTGACAGGGGAACAAGCACAGATACGCAGTATTTT. It specifies CSASDRGTSTDTQYF.

The V call is TRBV7-8, the J call TRBJ1-6; tentative D call: TRBD1 (6 bases). Trimming left V 3 bases short and J 6 bases short, with 12 bases between. Germline CDR1 is SGHVS and CDR2 is FQNEAQ. The CDR3 is 15 residues long. CDR3 sequence (DNA): TGTGCCAGCAGCTTGACCGTCAGGGGTAATTCACCCCTCCACTTT. Its protein product is CASSLTVRGNSPLHF.

The rearrangement links TRBV10-1 to TRBJ2-1, with 13 nucleotides matching TRBD2. The CDR3 loop spans 15 amino acids. The junction had 4 bases not matched to a gene; V was cut back by 4 bases and J by 7 bases. Germline V gene sequence: CDR1 WNHNN, CDR2 SYGVQD (reference sequence). The CDR3 loop is CASSAGTSGVNEQFF. DNA for the CDR3: TGCGCCAGCAGTGCCGGGACTAGCGGGGTAAATGAGCAGTTCTTC.

The rearrangement joins TRBV7-2 to TRBJ2-5; 15 positions agree with TRBD2. There are 17 residues in the CDR3. Germline values: CDR1 SGHTA, CDR2 FQGNSA. V trimming: 5 bases; J trimming: 5 bases; junction bases outside the gene matches: 9. CDR3 loop: CASSPGLAGGPFETQYF. DNA for the CDR3: TGTGCCAGCAGCCCCGGACTAGCGGGGGGGCCGTTTGAGACCCAGTACTTC. Together with reference TRBV7-2 and TRBJ2-5, the CDR3 gives the full variable domain: GAGVSQSPSNKVTEKGKDVELRCDPISGHTALYWYRQSLGQGLEFLIYFQGNSAPDKSGLPSDRFSAERTGGSVSTLTIQRTQQEDSAVYLCASSPGLAGGPFETQYFGPGTRLLVL.

The V gene is TRBV5-1, the J gene TRBJ2-2; weak D call: TRBD2 (5 bases). The CDR3 has 13 amino acids. In germline, CDR1 is SGHRS, CDR2 YFSETQ. V shed 0 bases and J shed 6 bases, with 6 bases lying between them. The CDR3 DNA is TGCGCCAGCAGCTTGGTCGGGGCCGGGGAGCTGTTTTTT. Residues: CASSLVGAGELFF.

The chain combines TRBV6-5 with TRBJ2-1; D may be TRBD2 (7 bases). The CDR3 has 16 residues. V was cut by 1 base and J by 6 bases, with 16 bases left in between. Germline CDR1 reads MNHEY; CDR2 reads SVGAGI. The CDR3 DNA is TGTGCCAGCAGTTACTATGGGAGGGGGGTTGGCAATGAGCAGTTCTTC. Its translation is CASSYYGRGVGNEQFF.

V gene TRBV9 combines with J gene TRBJ1-1; a weak D match, TRBD1 (5 bases). V lost 0 bases and J 4 bases, leaving 7 bases between the germline ends. This CDR3 spans 13 amino acids. Germline V CDR1 and CDR2: SGDLS, YYNGEE. The CDR3 spells CASSVGTGTEAFF. As DNA, the CDR3 is TGTGCCAGCAGCGTAGGTACAGGCACTGAAGCTTTCTTT.

The chain couples TRBV19 to TRBJ2-4; D possibly corresponds to TRBD2 (6 bases). CDR3 length equals 14 residues. Germline V gene lookup returns CDR1 LNHDA and CDR2 SQIVND (reference sequence). Trimming removed 4 bases at V and 0 bases at J, with 7 bases between. The DNA for the CDR3 is TGTGCCAGTAGTAGGAGGGTAGCCAAAAACATTCAGTACTTC. Translated: CASSRRVAKNIQYF.